This T cell receptor (beta chain) emerged from a study of blood T cell repertoires in COVID-19. Clones were sequenced by immunoSEQ multiplex PCR, and TCRdb holds only the in-frame ones, with some missing. The sample consists of 250,000 to 350,000 clones, more than 70% of them appearing once. V shed 5 bases and J 9 bases; nucleotides not matched to a gene: 4. The CDR3 length is 13 residues. Germline loops: CDR1 MNHEY, CDR2 SVGAGI. The sequencing input was peripheral blood. The chain employs TRBV6-5 and TRBJ1-6; 7 nucleotides match TRBD1. The clonotype was recovered from a woman aged 25 to 39 who had recovered from COVID-19. CDR3 amino acids: CASSKDRPSPLHF. Written as DNA, the CDR3 is TGTGCCAGCAGTAAGGACAGGCCTTCACCCCTCCACTTT.